The clone carrying this T cell receptor beta chain came up a few times. This sample is part of a study of blood T cell repertoires in COVID-19. The overall study: The samples span acute and convalescent COVID-19 from the United States, Italy and Spain. Sources were T cells, B-cell-depleted T cells, or PBMCs; the material itself was cDNA or gDNA.

The repertoire was sequenced with immunoSEQ multiplex PCR; TCRdb's copy has only in-frame clones and lacks some. The sample lists over 65,000 clones, 82% occurring once. The CDR3 spans 16 residues. Losses at the gene ends were 8 bases for V and 6 bases for J; bases not matched to a gene: 15. Germline CDR1 MDHEN, CDR2 SYDVKM. The chain recombines TRBV28 with TRBJ2-1; 8 bases fit TRBD2. The sequencing input was peripheral blood. The clonotype was recovered from a man older than 75 with active COVID-19. For the CDR3, the DNA is TGTGCCAGCCGTTCAAGTCTAGCGGGCATCCGCAATGAGCAGTTCTTC. This translates into CASRSSLAGIRNEQFF.